The subject of this entry is one T cell receptor (beta chain). Trimming removed 1 base at V and 3 bases at J, with 3 bases between. This CDR3 region has 13 residues. CDR1 and CDR2 from the germline V gene are SGHAT and FQNNGV. Authors' processing steps: Nucleated cell counts were estimated from reference gene primer amplification. Sequenced by immunoSEQ multiplex PCR; TCRdb stores in-frame clones only, minus some. D and trimming come from the DNA, and the V and J calls and clone size come from that table. The data hold fewer than 65,000 clones, with roughly 79% observed a single time. These data come from a study of blood T cell repertoires in COVID-19. Study as a whole: From the United States, Italy and Spain came samples of acute and convalescent COVID-19. Sources were T cells, B-cell-depleted T cells, or PBMCs; the material itself was cDNA or gDNA.

The receptor was derived from a man in his 60s with acute or convalescent COVID-19. V and J are TRBV11-2 and TRBJ2-2, with D unresolved. The sample was peripheral blood. For the CDR3, the DNA is TGTGCCAGCAGCTTAGCCTACACCGGGGAGCTGTTTTTT. This gives the protein CASSLAYTGELFF.